This is a list of T cell receptor beta chains from one sample in a study of T cell responses to AZD1222 COVID-19 vaccine. Only in-frame clones appear in the TCRdb table, and some are missing; sequencing was by immunoSEQ multiplex PCR. The sample has roughly 110,000 clones, approximately 90% seen once. Sequenced material: peripheral blood, taken on day 0 of AZD1222 vaccination. The source is an adult in good health. The CDR3 runs from the conserved cysteine through the conserved F or W. A D gene is named only where the DNA matches it firmly. The size of a clone is reported for some rows only, either as once, few or many, or as a class for expanded clones.

V: TRBV5-1; D: NA; J: TRBJ2-7; size: NA; CDR3: CASSLAFSHRPYEQYF; DNA: TGCGCCAGCAGCTTGGCCTTTAGCCACAGACCCTACGAGCAGTACTTC
V: TRBV7-2; D: TRBD1; J: TRBJ2-7; size: NA; CDR3: CASSLTGTASYEQYF; DNA: TGTGCCAGCAGCTTAACCGGGACAGCTTCCTACGAGCAGTACTTC
V: TRBV21-1; D: NA; J: TRBJ1-5; size: NA; CDR3: CASSSHCPTGPILKPQHF; DNA: TGTGCCAGCAGCTCACACTGTCCGACAGGGCCAATATTGAAGCCCCAGCATTTT
V: TRBV27; D: TRBD1; J: TRBJ2-7; size: NA; CDR3: CASFDTGGNIYEQYF; DNA: TGTGCCAGTTTCGATACAGGGGGCAATATCTACGAGCAGTACTTC
V: TRBV19; D: NA; J: TRBJ1-6; size: NA; CDR3: CASSRAPRDNSPLHF; DNA: TGTGCCAGTAGTAGGGCCCCGCGAGATAATTCACCCCTCCACTTT
V: TRBV5-1; D: NA; J: TRBJ2-7; size: NA; CDR3: CASSPARDPYEQYF; DNA: TGCGCCAGCAGCCCCGCGCGGGATCCCTACGAGCAGTACTTC
V: TRBV19; D: NA; J: TRBJ1-1; size: NA; CDR3: CASILRGGSTEAFF; DNA: TGTGCCAGTATCCTCAGGGGAGGGAGCACTGAAGCTTTCTTT
V: TRBV3-1/TRBV3-2; D: NA; J: TRBJ1-6; size: NA; CDR3: CASSQEGFDSPLHF; DNA: TGTGCCAGCAGCCAAGAGGGGTTCGATTCACCCCTCCACTTT
V: TRBV7-2; D: NA; J: TRBJ2-7; size: NA; CDR3: CASSLSSGGTYEQYF; DNA: TGTGCCAGCAGCTTAAGCTCGGGTGGGACCTACGAGCAGTACTTC
V: TRBV6-2/TRBV6-3; D: NA; J: TRBJ1-4; size: NA; CDR3: CASSDRPNEKLFF; DNA: TGTGCCAGCAGTGACAGGCCTAATGAAAAACTGTTTTTT
V: TRBV5-4; D: TRBD2; J: TRBJ2-5; size: NA; CDR3: CASSLGGTSTKETQYF; DNA: TGTGCCAGCAGCTTGGGAGGGACTAGTACTAAAGAGACCCAGTACTTC
V: TRBV5-1; D: TRBD1; J: TRBJ1-1; size: once; CDR3: CASSQDPSGGFSTEAFF; DNA: TGCGCCAGCAGCCAAGACCCCTCAGGGGGCTTTAGCACTGAAGCTTTCTTT
V: TRBV6-5; D: TRBD1; J: TRBJ1-2; size: NA; CDR3: CASSIRQGAYGYTF; DNA: TGTGCCAGCAGTATAAGACAGGGGGCCTATGGCTACACCTTC
V: TRBV5-1; D: NA; J: TRBJ2-1; size: NA; CDR3: CASSPPSPNEQFF; DNA: TGCGCCAGCAGCCCCCCTTCCCCCAATGAGCAGTTCTTC
V: TRBV21-1; D: NA; J: TRBJ2-4; size: NA; CDR3: CAKPARGLAKNIQYF; DNA: TGTGCCAAACCTGCAAGGGGTCTAGCCAAAAACATTCAGTACTTC
V: TRBV3-1/TRBV3-2; D: NA; J: TRBJ1-2; size: NA; CDR3: CASSQRNSWGYGYTF; DNA: TGTGCCAGCAGCCAACGTAACAGTTGGGGCTATGGCTACACCTTC
V: TRBV30; D: TRBD1; J: TRBJ1-5; size: once; CDR3: CAWNLGTGNPNQPQHF; DNA: TGTGCCTGGAACCTAGGGACAGGCAATCCCAATCAGCCCCAGCATTTT
V: TRBV21-1; D: NA; J: TRBJ1-2; size: NA; CDR3: CASSKGRGARGGYTF; DNA: TGTGCCAGCAGCAAAGGGCGGGGGGCGCGAGGTGGCTACACCTTC
V: TRBV6-5; D: NA; J: TRBJ1-1; size: NA; CDR3: CASSYKGNTEAFF; DNA: TGTGCCAGCAGTTACAAGGGGAACACTGAAGCTTTCTTT
V: TRBV6-2/TRBV6-3; D: NA; J: TRBJ1-1; size: NA; CDR3: CASSRGVPGTEAFF; DNA: TGTGCCAGCAGTAGGGGGGTTCCGGGGACTGAAGCTTTCTTT
V: TRBV29-1; D: NA; J: TRBJ1-3; size: NA; CDR3: CSVKPGSGNTIYF; DNA: TGCAGCGTCAAACCGGGGAGTGGAAACACCATATATTTT
V: TRBV5-1; D: TRBD1; J: TRBJ1-6; size: once; CDR3: CASSLGQGYNSPLHF; DNA: TGCGCCAGCAGCTTAGGACAGGGGTATAATTCACCCCTCCACTTT
V: TRBV7-9; D: TRBD1; J: TRBJ1-4; size: NA; CDR3: CASSLRDRDNEKLFF; DNA: TGTGCCAGCAGCTTAAGGGACAGGGATAATGAAAAACTGTTTTTT
V: TRBV7-3; D: NA; J: TRBJ2-2; size: NA; CDR3: CASSPLGGRRTGELFF; DNA: TGTGCCAGCAGTCCTCTTGGGGGGCGCCGGACCGGGGAGCTGTTTTTT
V: TRBV19; D: NA; J: TRBJ1-6; size: NA; CDR3: CASSITGSSYNSPLHF; DNA: TGTGCCAGTAGTATAACCGGTAGCTCCTATAATTCACCCCTCCACTTT
V: TRBV30; D: NA; J: TRBJ1-3; size: once; CDR3: CAWRRTQKFSGNTIYF; DNA: TGTGCCTGGAGGAGAACACAGAAGTTCTCTGGAAACACCATATATTTT
V: TRBV15; D: TRBD2; J: TRBJ2-5; size: NA; CDR3: CATRANSGEETQYF; DNA: TGTGCCACCAGGGCGAATAGCGGGGAAGAGACCCAGTACTTC
V: TRBV16; D: NA; J: TRBJ2-3; size: NA; CDR3: CASSPSTPGTDTQYF; DNA: TGTGCCAGCAGCCCTTCGACCCCAGGCACAGATACGCAGTATTTT
V: TRBV25-1; D: NA; J: TRBJ2-7; size: NA; CDR3: CASSPMGDRPEQYF; DNA: TGTGCCAGCAGTCCAATGGGGGATCGTCCCGAGCAGTACTTC
V: TRBV9; D: NA; J: TRBJ1-4; size: NA; CDR3: CASSATGFRNEKLFF; DNA: TGTGCCAGCAGCGCCACAGGTTTTCGAAATGAAAAACTGTTTTTT
V: TRBV7-3; D: TRBD1; J: TRBJ2-2; size: NA; CDR3: CASSSQQGTGELFF; DNA: TGTGCCAGCAGCTCTCAACAGGGGACCGGGGAGCTGTTTTTT
V: TRBV7-9; D: TRBD2; J: TRBJ2-5; size: NA; CDR3: CASSLRFLRGGKQETQYF; DNA: TGTGCCAGCAGCTTACGATTTCTTCGCGGGGGGAAACAAGAGACCCAGTACTTC